This T cell receptor (beta chain) was sequenced for a study of blood T cell repertoires in COVID-19. Study as a whole: The United States, Italy and Spain supplied acute and convalescent COVID-19 samples. The analysed material was cDNA or gDNA that came from T cells, B-cell-depleted T cells, or PBMCs.

In the authors' methods: From reference gene primer amplification, estimates of nucleated cell counts were derived. Data came from immunoSEQ multiplex PCR; TCRdb stores just in-frame clones and leaves some out. V and J calls plus clone size are reproduced from that table; the DNA served to infer D and trimming. The table includes 60,000 to 65,000 clones, under 85% detected once. The V gene lost 7 bases and the J gene lost 1 base, with 4 bases spanning the gap. This CDR3 comprises 11 residues. Germline lookup yields CDR1 ENHRY and CDR2 SYGVKD. This receptor was obtained from a woman aged 80 or over with active or convalescent COVID-19. This chain links TRBV10-3 with TRBJ1-2; the D is unclear. The sample comprised peripheral blood. Here the CDR3 DNA reads TGTGCCATCACCGGTAACTATGGCTACACCTTC. This encodes CAITGNYGYTF.